Shown below are 17 T cell receptor beta chains from a single sample sequenced in a study of blood T cell repertoires in COVID-19. Libraries were prepared by immunoSEQ multiplex PCR; TCRdb keeps only in-frame clonotypes and omits some of them. The sample records 80,000 to 90,000 clones, about 85% being singletons. Sequenced: peripheral blood. These TCRs come from a woman of 80 years or more with COVID-19, enrolled during active disease.

The V gene is TRBV5-1, the J gene TRBJ2-7, with TRBD2 matching 7 bases. V dropped 4 bases and J dropped 3; count of bases not matched to a gene: 7. Germline V gives CDR1 SGHRS, CDR2 YFSETQ. The CDR3 loop spans 14 amino acids. This CDR3 reads CASSISGILYEQYF. CDR3 nucleotides: TGCGCCAGCAGCATCAGCGGGATTCTCTACGAGCAGTACTTC.

The chain links TRBV27 to TRBJ2-3; 12 bases line up with TRBD2. CDR3 length: 18 amino acids. Unmatched junction bases numbered 9, after V lost 4 bases and J lost 1 base. CDR1 and CDR2 (germline): MNHEY, SMNVEV (reference sequence). CDR3 in DNA: TGTGCCAGCAGTTCCCGGACTAGCGGGATCATACGCACAGATACGCAGTATTTT. Protein sequence: CASSSRTSGIIRTDTQYF.

The chain uses TRBV2 and TRBJ2-2; 11 bases are a match to TRBD1. The germline CDR1 and CDR2 sequences are SNHLY and FYNNEI. V shed 6 bases, J shed 4 bases, and the junction held 4 bases outside the gene matches. The CDR3 runs to 15 residues. The CDR3 coding sequence is TGTGCCAGCAGGACCGGGACAGGGGGCACCGGGGAGCTGTTTTTT. Residues: CASRTGTGGTGELFF.

The chain couples TRBV11-2 to TRBJ1-2, with TRBD1 identical over 7 bases. From germline, CDR1 is SGHAT and CDR2 FQNNGV. This CDR3 is built from 13 residues. J gave up 5 bases and V 3 bases, and 3 bases lay outside the gene matches. CDR3 in amino acids: CASSFAGGYGYTF. DNA for the CDR3: TGTGCCAGCAGCTTTGCAGGGGGTTATGGCTACACCTTC.

The V call is TRBV28, the J call TRBJ1-4; 7 positions agree with TRBD1. J gave up 8 bases and V 7 bases, and 10 bases lay outside the gene matches. This CDR3 is built from 14 residues. Germline CDR1 is MDHEN and CDR2 is SYDVKM. The CDR3 loop reads CASNLPGGQEKLFF. CDR3 DNA: TGTGCCAGCAACCTCCCCGGGGGACAGGAAAAACTGTTTTTT.

The gene calls are TRBV2 and TRBJ1-4; D not certain. From germline, CDR1 is SNHLY and CDR2 FYNNEI. The V end lost 6 bases, the J end lost 7 bases, and 15 bases lay between the germline ends. The CDR3 totals 14 residues. CDR3 amino acids: CASRTTRAGEKLFF. CDR3 DNA sequence: TGTGCCAGCAGAACGACGCGGGCGGGTGAAAAACTGTTTTTT.

The gene calls are TRBV10-2 and TRBJ1-3; D is perhaps TRBD1 (5 bases). The CDR3 is 15 amino acids. Germline lookup yields CDR1 WSHSY and CDR2 SAAADI. The V gene lost 9 bases and the J gene lost 0 bases, with 15 bases spanning the gap. CDR3 region: CARGGDSPSGNTIYF. The CDR3 coding sequence is TGCGCCAGGGGGGGAGACAGTCCCTCTGGAAACACCATATATTTT.

The chain employs TRBV28 and TRBJ2-7; 15 positions agree with TRBD2. The CDR3 is 15 amino acids. The germline V gene has CDR1 MDHEN and CDR2 SYDVKM. Unmatched junction bases numbered 4, after V lost 5 bases and J lost 5 bases. The CDR3 DNA sequence: TGTGCCAGCAGTCTTCGGACTAGCGGGAGGGACGAGCAGTACTTC. Its protein product is CASSLRTSGRDEQYF.

The J gene is TRBJ2-7, the V gene TRBV29-1; 10 positions agree with TRBD1. CDR1 and CDR2 from the germline V gene are SQVTM and ANQGSEA. This CDR3 is 13 amino acids long. Trimming removed 3 bases from V and 3 bases from J; junction bases left unmatched: 2. The CDR3: CSVEGTGVYEQYF. The CDR3 coding sequence is TGCAGCGTTGAGGGGACAGGGGTCTACGAGCAGTACTTC.

The chain links TRBV3-1 (or the pseudogene TRBV3-2) to TRBJ2-7, with no clear D. The germline V gene has CDR1 LGHDT and CDR2 YNNKEL (reference sequence). The germline V and J ends were trimmed by 0 bases and 0 bases, with 9 bases remaining between them. The CDR3 totals 15 residues. The chain's CDR3 is CASSQDPWSSYEQYF. DNA of the CDR3: TGTGCCAGCAGCCAAGATCCGTGGAGCTCCTACGAGCAGTACTTC.

In this sample, this clone turned up once. This sequence joins TRBV12-5 and TRBJ2-1; 8 bases line up with TRBD2. The CDR3 is 16 residues long. CDR1 and CDR2 from the germline V gene are LGHNT and FRNRAP. V trimming: 0 bases; J trimming: 0 bases; junction bases outside the gene matches: 1. CDR3 nucleotides: TGTGCTAGTGGTTTGGTAGCGGGGGTCTCCTACAATGAGCAGTTCTTC. This codes for CASGLVAGVSYNEQFF.

The chain is built from TRBV5-4 and TRBJ1-2, with 7 bases lining up with TRBD1. V lost 4 bases, J lost 5 bases, and 8 bases stayed unmatched. The CDR3 sequence is 14 residues long. In germline, CDR1 is SGHNT, CDR2 YYREEE (reference sequence). The DNA of the CDR3 is TGTGCCAGCAGCCGGACAGGTCCTGGGTATGGCTACACCTTC. It yields the protein CASSRTGPGYGYTF.

The V gene is TRBV9, the J gene TRBJ2-5, with a weak D call TRBD1 (5 bases). The length of the CDR3 is 14 residues. V lost 0 bases and J 4 bases, leaving 10 bases between the germline ends. CDR1 is SGDLS, CDR2 YYNGEE, per germline. CDR3 residues: CASSVGTRPETQYF. CDR3 bases: TGTGCCAGCAGCGTAGGGACAAGACCAGAGACCCAGTACTTC.

The J gene is TRBJ1-1, the V gene TRBV27; no firm D call. The CDR3 is 14 residues long. V was shortened by 4 bases and J by 1 base, with 10 bases between the two germline ends. Germline values: CDR1 MNHEY, CDR2 SMNVEV (reference sequence). The CDR3 here is CASSSPGWNTEAFF. The CDR3 nucleotides are TGTGCCAGCAGTTCCCCAGGATGGAACACTGAAGCTTTCTTT.

This clone was counted once. This chain connects TRBV7-2 to TRBJ2-5; TRBD2 aligns across 11 bases. The trim removed 5 bases at V and 0 bases at J, leaving 2 bases unmatched. Germline V gene data show CDR1 as SGHTA and CDR2 as FQGNSA. This CDR3 contains 15 residues. In DNA, the CDR3 is TGTGCCAGCAGCCGGACTAGCGGGTACCAAGAGACCCAGTACTTC. Residues: CASSRTSGYQETQYF.

The chain combines TRBV12-2 with TRBJ1-2; the listed D gene, TRBD1, was not tested against the DNA. TRBV12-2 has pseudogene status. This CDR3 comprises 13 residues. The CDR3 reads CASRWQGSGGYTF. CDR3 in DNA: TGTGCAAGTCGCTGGCAGGGGAGCGGCGGCTACACCTTC.

V gene TRBV29-1 combines with J gene TRBJ1-1, with D possibly TRBD1 on 6 matching bases. The length of the CDR3 is 14 residues. Germline lookup yields CDR1 SQVTM and CDR2 ANQGSEA. Trimming left V 5 bases short and J 3 bases short, with 16 bases between. CDR3 in DNA: TGCAGCGTTCAAAGCGACAGGCTATACACTGAAGCTTTCTTT. It is translated as CSVQSDRLYTEAFF.